Below, 31 T cell receptor beta chains from the same sample are listed, as sequenced in a study of blood T cell repertoires in COVID-19. Assay used: immunoSEQ multiplex PCR; TCRdb lists only in-frame clones, some missing. This sample has approximately 500,000 clones, with 80% to 90% found just once. Material: peripheral blood. These receptors originate from a man between 18 and 35 years old with COVID-19, enrolled during active disease.

This clone was found a few times. The genes are TRBV19 and TRBJ2-7; TRBD2 aligns across 14 bases. Germline CDR1 reads LNHDA; CDR2 reads SQIVND (reference sequence). Trimming removed 8 bases from V and 7 bases from J; junction bases left unmatched: 4. The CDR3 consists of 13 residues. Here the CDR3 reads CASGLAGGVEQYF. The CDR3 DNA follows: TGTGCCAGTGGACTAGCGGGAGGTGTAGAGCAGTACTTC.

The rearrangement uses TRBV3-1 (or the pseudogene TRBV3-2) and TRBJ2-7, with TRBD1 matching 7 bases. Germline CDR1 is LGHDT and CDR2 is YNNKEL (reference sequence). The V gene end was trimmed by 3 bases and the J gene end by 4 bases; junction bases not matched to a gene: 9. The CDR3 totals 15 residues. The CDR3 sequence is CASSHEGARLYEQYF. Here the CDR3 DNA reads TGTGCCAGCAGCCACGAGGGGGCCCGGCTATACGAGCAGTACTTC.

The genes are TRBV7-2 and TRBJ2-5, with D maybe TRBD1 (5 bases). Trimming took 1 base from V and 3 from J, leaving 9 bases between them. The CDR3 sequence is 14 residues long. Germline CDR1 reads SGHTA; CDR2 reads FQGNSA. The CDR3 DNA reads TGTGCCAGCAGCTTAGGTCAGGGAAAAGAGACCCAGTACTTC. Translating gives CASSLGQGKETQYF.

The chain has TRBV29-1 and TRBJ1-1, with 8 bases aligning to TRBD1. V lost 7 bases and J lost 4; bases outside the gene matches: 5. Germline V CDR1 and CDR2: SQVTM, ANQGSEA. The CDR3 is made up of 12 amino acids. The CDR3 protein is CSGGQVRTEAFF. The CDR3 DNA reads TGCAGCGGGGGACAGGTTCGCACTGAAGCTTTCTTT.

The chain is built from TRBV18 and TRBJ1-3; possibly TRBD1 for D (6 bases). Trimming removed 1 base at V and 6 bases at J, with 10 bases between. The germline V gene encodes CDR1 KGHSH and CDR2 LQKENI. This CDR3 is built from 14 residues. The CDR3 here is CASSPQTGLNTIYF. The CDR3 region has the DNA TGTGCCAGCTCACCACAAACAGGGTTAAACACCATATATTTT.

The chain has TRBV28 and TRBJ2-7; unclear D gene. V was pared by 8 bases and J by 4 bases, with 18 bases between. The CDR3 has 14 amino acids. Germline lookup yields CDR1 MDHEN and CDR2 SYDVKM. This CDR3 is CASSSSRHSYEQYF. CDR3 bases: TGTGCCAGCTCCTCGAGCAGGCATTCTTACGAGCAGTACTTC.

The chain uses TRBV4-1 and TRBJ2-3, with D hard to call. CDR1 and CDR2 (germline): MGHRA, YSYEKL. The CDR3 sequence is 13 residues long. V lost 3 bases, J lost 4 bases, and 8 bases lay in between. CDR3 sequence (DNA): TGCGCCAGCAGCCAGCTCACGGCAGATACGCAGTATTTT. It encodes CASSQLTADTQYF.

The chain combines TRBV7-3 with TRBJ2-1, with 11 positions matching TRBD1. V shed 2 bases and J 6 bases; nucleotides not matched to a gene: 9. Germline V lookup: CDR1 SGHTA, CDR2 FQGTGA. The CDR3 contains 17 residues. CDR3 in amino acids: CASSLGPPGTGGNEQFF. The CDR3 bases are TGTGCCAGCAGCTTAGGCCCCCCCGGGACAGGGGGCAATGAGCAGTTCTTC.

This clone was detected a few times. The chain recombines TRBV5-1 with TRBJ1-1; TRBD1 might be the D (6 bases). There are 16 residues in the CDR3. The germline V and J ends were trimmed by 0 bases and 1 base, with 13 bases remaining between them. Germline lookup yields CDR1 SGHRS and CDR2 YFSETQ. The CDR3 region is CASSLAVTGRNTEAFF. The CDR3 DNA reads as TGCGCCAGCAGCTTGGCCGTTACAGGGCGGAACACTGAAGCTTTCTTT.

The CDR3 protein is CASSLAQGANTGELFF. In DNA, the CDR3 is TGTGCCAGCAGCTTGGCACAGGGGGCGAACACCGGGGAGCTGTTTTTT. This chain joins TRBV5-4 and TRBJ2-2, with 8 bases aligning to TRBD1. The germline gives CDR1 SGHNT, CDR2 YYREEE (reference sequence). This CDR3 contains 16 residues. The V gene end was trimmed by 0 bases and the J gene end by 0 bases; junction bases not matched to a gene: 1.

This clone was seen only once. As DNA, the CDR3 is TGTGCCAGCAGTTCCCCGGGTCTCGAGCAGTTCTTC. Translating it yields CASSSPGLEQFF. The genes are TRBV27 and TRBJ2-1, with no clear D. Germline CDR1 is MNHEY and CDR2 is SMNVEV (reference sequence). Trimming left V 4 bases short and J 10 bases short, with 11 bases between. The CDR3 runs to 12 residues.

The chain carries TRBV10-3 and TRBJ2-3; TRBD2 matches 16 bases. The CDR3 extends over 21 amino acids. Germline V lookup: CDR1 ENHRY, CDR2 SYGVKD. J gave up 0 bases and V 2 bases, and 11 bases lay outside the gene matches. In DNA, the CDR3 is TGTGCCATCAGTGAGCCGGGACTAGCGGGGGGGCGGACCATAAGCACAGATACGCAGTATTTT. Amino acids: CAISEPGLAGGRTISTDTQYF.

The rearrangement links TRBV7-9 to TRBJ2-3, with 7 bases fitting TRBD2. The CDR3 covers 13 residues. V lost 10 bases to trimming and J lost 6 bases; unmatched junction nucleotides: 10. The germline CDR1 and CDR2 sequences are SEHNR and FQNEAQ (reference sequence). CDR3 DNA sequence: TGTGCCACCCCGGGGAGGGAGCCCGATACGCAGTATTTT. Its protein is CATPGREPDTQYF.

The V gene is TRBV7-6, the J gene TRBJ2-2; no firm D call. The CDR3 has 16 residues. Germline CDR1 SGHVS, CDR2 FNYEAQ. V lost 5 bases, J lost 6 bases, and 19 bases lay in between. CDR3 residues: CASSPRARGGAGELFF. The CDR3 DNA is TGTGCCAGCAGCCCACGCGCGAGAGGTGGAGCCGGGGAGCTGTTTTTT.

The J gene is TRBJ2-5, the V gene TRBV29-1; TRBD2 might be the D (6 bases). Trimming took 4 bases from V and 2 from J, leaving 8 bases between them. The CDR3 length is 12 residues. CDR1 is SQVTM, CDR2 ANQGSEA, per germline. Here the CDR3 DNA reads TGCAGCGTTGGACTAGTTCAAGAGACCCAGTACTTC. It specifies CSVGLVQETQYF.

The genes are TRBV6-5 and TRBJ2-5, with 7 bases identical to TRBD2. This CDR3 has 15 amino acids. V shed 0 bases, J shed 4 bases, and the junction held 5 bases outside the gene matches. CDR1 and CDR2 from the germline V gene are MNHEY and SVGAGI. CDR3 nucleotide sequence: TGTGCCAGCAGTTACTCGGGAGGGGAGGCAGAGACCCAGTACTTC. The encoded protein is CASSYSGGEAETQYF.

The chain links TRBV19 to TRBJ2-5; the match to TRBD1 covers 9 bases. This CDR3 comprises 15 residues. The junction had 5 bases not matched to a gene; V was cut back by 6 bases and J by 0 bases. CDR1 and CDR2 from the germline V gene are LNHDA and SQIVND (reference sequence). This chain's CDR3 is CASRRTGANQETQYF. The CDR3 region has the DNA TGTGCCAGTAGACGGACAGGGGCGAACCAAGAGACCCAGTACTTC.

V and J are TRBV6-5 and TRBJ2-5; 11 bases align to TRBD2. Germline V gene sequence: CDR1 MNHEY, CDR2 SVGAGI. The CDR3 runs to 14 residues. Trimming cost V 8 bases and J 4 bases; bases outside gene matches: 6. CDR3 sequence (DNA): TGTGCCAGCCAACTAGCGGGAGCGACAGAGACCCAGTACTTC. Translating it yields CASQLAGATETQYF.

This chain links TRBV3-1 (or the pseudogene TRBV3-2) with TRBJ2-2, with D unresolved. V gave up 6 bases and J gave up 6 bases, with 8 bases separating them. Germline values: CDR1 LGHDT, CDR2 YNNKEL (reference sequence). The CDR3 length is 12 residues. Here the CDR3 reads CASRDGSGELFF. CDR3 sequence (DNA): TGTGCCAGCAGAGACGGGTCCGGGGAGCTGTTTTTT.

Notes on this clone: Other DNA sequences in this specimen translate into the identical CDR3. The chain uses TRBV6-1 and TRBJ1-4; D is uncertain. Trimming removed 0 bases at V and 2 bases at J, with 4 bases between. Germline V gene sequence: CDR1 MNHNS, CDR2 SASEGT. This CDR3 has 14 residues. The DNA of the CDR3 is TGTGCCAGCAGTGAAGCCGGGACTAATGAAAAACTGTTTTTT. Residues: CASSEAGTNEKLFF.

A single count supports this clone. This sequence joins TRBV30 and TRBJ1-1; D unresolved. Germline V gene lookup returns CDR1 GTSNPN and CDR2 SVGIG (reference sequence). The ends were cut back, 4 bases at V and 6 bases at J, with 12 bases in the middle. The CDR3 has 12 amino acids. CDR3 protein: CAWTPTWSEAFF. The CDR3 DNA follows: TGTGCCTGGACCCCGACATGGTCTGAAGCTTTCTTT.

The chain combines TRBV21-1 with TRBJ2-5; the D call TRBD1 from the table was never checked on the DNA. TRBV21-1 is shown as a pseudogene. CDR3 length equals 14 residues. The CDR3: CARGGQERQETQYF. DNA for the CDR3: TGTGCCAGGGGGGGACAGGAGAGACAAGAGACCCAGTACTTC.

V usage is TRBV2 and J usage is TRBJ1-2; D ambiguous. Germline-derived CDR1 and CDR2 are SNHLY and FYNNEI. The CDR3 is made up of 14 amino acids. Trimming shortened V by 0 bases and J by 7 bases, and 12 bases separated the two germline ends. The CDR3 spells CASSEAYLSGGYTF. The CDR3 region has the DNA TGTGCCAGCAGTGAAGCCTACTTGAGCGGTGGCTACACCTTC. The variable domain in full, with the rest retrieved from reference TRBV2 and TRBJ1-2, is EPEVTQTPSHQVTQMGQEVILRCVPISNHLYFYWYRQILGQKVEFLVSFYNNEISEKSEIFDDQFSVERPDGSNFTLKIRSTKLEDSAMYFCASSEAYLSGGYTFGSGTRLTVV.

This clone has only one observation. This chain uses TRBV24-1 with TRBJ2-1, with 7 bases aligning to TRBD2. The V and J ends lost 4 bases and 2 bases, in that order; junction bases with no gene match: 4. CDR3 length equals 15 residues. CDR1 KGHDR and CDR2 SFDVKD come from the germline V gene. CDR3 in DNA: TGTGCCACCAGTGACACAGCGGGACCCTACAATGAGCAGTTCTTC. Its protein is CATSDTAGPYNEQFF.

The chain uses TRBV14 and TRBJ2-7, with D perhaps TRBD2 (6 bases). Germline lookup yields CDR1 SGHDN and CDR2 FVKESK. CDR3 length: 13 residues. The germline V and J ends were trimmed by 2 bases and 4 bases, with 9 bases remaining between them. CDR3 amino acids: CASSQNGGYEQYF. The CDR3 region has the DNA TGTGCCAGCAGCCAAAACGGGGGTTACGAGCAGTACTTC.

This clone occurred once. This chain's CDR3 is CASSLGLAGFGGETQYF. The DNA of the CDR3 is TGTGCCAGCAGCTTAGGTCTAGCGGGATTCGGGGGAGAGACCCAGTACTTC. V usage is TRBV7-8 and J usage is TRBJ2-5; 9 nucleotides match TRBD2. The J segment lost 4 bases and the V segment lost 1 base, leaving 10 bases of the junction unmatched. Looked up from germline, CDR1 is SGHVS and CDR2 is FQNEAQ. This CDR3 is 17 amino acids long.

J is TRBJ2-1 and V is TRBV4-1; 14 bases match TRBD2. CDR1 and CDR2 (germline): MGHRA, YSYEKL. V gave up 0 bases and J gave up 6 bases; unmatched junction bases: 4. The CDR3 is 17 amino acids. CDR3 residues: CASSQDWGLAGVNEQFF. The CDR3 DNA reads TGCGCCAGCAGCCAAGATTGGGGACTAGCGGGAGTCAATGAGCAGTTCTTC.

This chain connects TRBV2 to TRBJ2-7, with a tentative D call TRBD1 (6 bases). Germline assignment: CDR1 SNHLY and CDR2 FYNNEI. V lost 4 bases, J lost 1 base, and 14 bases lay in between. The length of the CDR3 is 15 residues. The CDR3 DNA follows: TGTGCCAGCAGTGGCGATAACAGGGTATCCTACGAGCAGTACTTC. Translated, it gives CASSGDNRVSYEQYF.

The gene calls are TRBV2 and TRBJ1-1, with D possibly TRBD1 on 6 matching bases. The CDR3 length is 13 residues. V lost 7 bases and J 7 bases, leaving 16 bases between the germline ends. Germline V CDR1 and CDR2: SNHLY, FYNNEI. The DNA of the CDR3 is TGTGCCAGCATCCAGGACAGAAGTTTTGAAGCTTTCTTT. It translates to CASIQDRSFEAFF.

This sequence joins TRBV4-1 and TRBJ2-7; D gene unclear. The CDR3 length is 14 residues. The V gene lost 1 base and the J gene lost 2 bases, with 9 bases spanning the gap. CDR1 MGHRA and CDR2 YSYEKL come from the germline V gene. The CDR3 reads CASSQGTAAYEQYF. The CDR3 bases are TGCGCCAGCAGCCAAGGCACAGCTGCCTACGAGCAGTACTTC.

The J gene is TRBJ2-7, the V gene TRBV6-6; 11 nucleotides agree with TRBD1. Per germline, CDR1 MNHNY and CDR2 SVGAGI (reference sequence). This CDR3 is built from 14 residues. V gave up 4 bases and J gave up 3 bases; unmatched junction bases: 2. CDR3 region: CASSFGTGGYEQYF. The CDR3 nucleotides read TGTGCCAGCAGTTTCGGGACAGGGGGCTACGAGCAGTACTTC.